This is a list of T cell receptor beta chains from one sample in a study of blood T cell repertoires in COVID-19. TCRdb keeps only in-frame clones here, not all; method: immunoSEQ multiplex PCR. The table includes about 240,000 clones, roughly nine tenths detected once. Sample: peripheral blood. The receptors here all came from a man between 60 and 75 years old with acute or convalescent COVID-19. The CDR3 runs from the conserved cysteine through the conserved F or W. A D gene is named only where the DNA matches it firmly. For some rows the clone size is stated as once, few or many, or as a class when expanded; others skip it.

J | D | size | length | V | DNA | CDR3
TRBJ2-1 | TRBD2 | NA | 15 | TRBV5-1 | TGCGCCAGCATGGGTGGGACTAGCGTCTACAATGAGCAGTTCTTC | CASMGGTSVYNEQFF
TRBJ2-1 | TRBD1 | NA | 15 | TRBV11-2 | TGTGCCAGCAGCTCCTCGGGACAGCTCAACAATGAGCAGTTCTTC | CASSSSGQLNNEQFF
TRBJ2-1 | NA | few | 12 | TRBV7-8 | TGTGCCAGCAGCTTTACCTACAATGAGCAGTTCTTC | CASSFTYNEQFF
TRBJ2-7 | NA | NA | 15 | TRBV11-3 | TGTGCCAGCAGCAGCTTCGACAGTCTTACCTACGAGCAGTACTTC | CASSSFDSLTYEQYF
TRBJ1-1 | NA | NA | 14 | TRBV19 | TGTGCCAGTAGTATTGTGGGGGCCAACACTGAAGCTTTCTTT | CASSIVGANTEAFF
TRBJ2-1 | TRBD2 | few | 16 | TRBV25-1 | TGTGCCAGCAGTGAAGTAACTAGCGGGAGCGGGTATGAGCAGTTCTTC | CASSEVTSGSGYEQFF
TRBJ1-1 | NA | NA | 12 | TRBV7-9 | TGTGCCAGCAGCTTAGATAGGAGGGGAGCTTTCTTT | CASSLDRRGAFF
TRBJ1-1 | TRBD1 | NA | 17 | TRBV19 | TGTGCCAGTACCACAAGACCTCCGGGGACAGGGGTAACTGAAGCTTTCTTT | CASTTRPPGTGVTEAFF
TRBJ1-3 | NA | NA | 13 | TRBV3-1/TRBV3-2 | TGTGCCAGCAGCCGGAGTACTGGAAACACCATATATTTT | CASSRSTGNTIYF
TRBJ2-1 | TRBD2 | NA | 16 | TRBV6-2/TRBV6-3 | TGTGCCAGCAGCAACGACAGCGGGGGGGGAGCTAATGAGCAGTTCTTC | CASSNDSGGGANEQFF
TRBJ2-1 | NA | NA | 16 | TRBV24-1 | TGTGCCACCAGTGATTTGCGGGGGAGCTCCTACAATGAGCAGTTCTTC | CATSDLRGSSYNEQFF
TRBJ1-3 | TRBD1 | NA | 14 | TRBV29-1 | TGCAGCGTTGTCACAGGGGGTGTTGGAAACACCATATATTTT | CSVVTGGVGNTIYF
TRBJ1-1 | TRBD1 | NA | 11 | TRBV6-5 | TGTGCCAGCCAGGGGGGCACTGAAGCTTTCTTT | CASQGGTEAFF
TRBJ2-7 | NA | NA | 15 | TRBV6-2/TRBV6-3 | TGTGCCAGCAGCACCCATTCGACTAACTCCTACGAGCAGTACTTC | CASSTHSTNSYEQYF